This TCR beta chain derives from a study of early T cells in non-severe SARS-CoV-2 infection. TCRdb re-analysed the 5' RACE reads in MiXCR, keeping a single row per CDR3 protein. The data contain about 100,000 distinct CDR3 sequences, roughly 11% of them singletons. General study results and limits: Comparison of clonotypes with VDJdb favored anti-spike CD8 responses while missing private and CD4 specificities.

Remarks on this clonotype: The antigen is not known.

The V gene end was trimmed by 3 bases and the J gene end by 5 bases; junction bases not matched to a gene: 4. This CDR3 comprises 14 residues. CDR1 SGHRS and CDR2 YFSETQ come from the germline V gene. The sequence was obtained from an adult who was a healthcare worker with PCR-confirmed SARS-CoV-2 infection or an uninfected control (not recorded which). Material: whole blood. The chain has TRBV5-1 and TRBJ2-1; 8 positions agree with TRBD2. CDR3 DNA: TGCGCCAGCAGCTCGAGCGGGGGTGACAATGAGCAGTTCTTC. Translation: CASSSSGGDNEQFF.